This T cell receptor beta chain was found in a study of T cells in Graves' hyperthyroidism and ophthalmopathy. Findings and limits, study-wide: Ophthalmopathy was predicted by the model a median of roughly 6.6 months ahead of onset.

This clonotype was seen ten or more times. Its cognate antigen is unknown. Regions amplified from RNA transcripts were the TCR beta CDR3 regions. During a first-round RT-PCR of the TCR CDR3, the HTBI primer set was used. A single record per CDR3 protein comes from TCRdb applying MiXCR to the multiplex PCR reads. The data contain about 420,000 distinct CDR3 sequences, 15% to 19% of them singletons. Based on clinical symptoms, serum thyroxine and TRAb, thyroid ultrasound and orbital computed tomography, diagnoses were reached. The CDR3 length is 16 residues. Trimming left V 2 bases short and J 1 base short, with 12 bases between. Germline lookup yields CDR1 MDHEN and CDR2 SYDVKM.

This chain uses TRBV28 with TRBJ1-5, with D possibly matching TRBD1 (5 bases). The TCR comes from a woman between 18 and 30 years old with Graves' hyperthyroidism. Sequencing was carried out using blood. The CDR3 is CASSLAGTPSNQPQHF. The CDR3 nucleotides read TGTGCCAGCAGTTTAGCAGGGACCCCAAGCAATCAGCCCCAGCATTTT. The variable domain in full, completed from reference TRBV28 and TRBJ1-5, reads DVKVTQSSRYLVKRTGEKVFLECVQDMDHENMFWYRQDPGLGLRLIYFSYDVKMKEKGDIPEGYSVSREKKERFSLILESASTNQTSMYLCASSLAGTPSNQPQHFGDGTRLSIL.